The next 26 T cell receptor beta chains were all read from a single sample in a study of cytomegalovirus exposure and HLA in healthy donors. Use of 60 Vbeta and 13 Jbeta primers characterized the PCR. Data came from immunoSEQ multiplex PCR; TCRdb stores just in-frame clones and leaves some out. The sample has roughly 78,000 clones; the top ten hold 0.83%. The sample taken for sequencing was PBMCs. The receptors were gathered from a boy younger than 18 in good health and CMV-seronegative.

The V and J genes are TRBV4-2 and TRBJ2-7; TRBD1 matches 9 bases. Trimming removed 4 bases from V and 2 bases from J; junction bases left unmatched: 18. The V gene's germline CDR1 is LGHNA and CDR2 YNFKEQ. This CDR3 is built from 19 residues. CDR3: CASSRRQGGTTGSAYEQYF. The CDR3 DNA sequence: TGTGCCAGCAGCCGACGACAGGGGGGCACCACTGGGTCCGCCTACGAGCAGTACTTC.

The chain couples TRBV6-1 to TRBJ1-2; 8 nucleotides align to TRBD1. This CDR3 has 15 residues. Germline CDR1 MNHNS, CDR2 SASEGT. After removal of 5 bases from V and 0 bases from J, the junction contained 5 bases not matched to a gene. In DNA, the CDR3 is TGTGCCAGCAGTAGACAGGGGAAAGCTAACTATGGCTACACCTTC. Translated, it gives CASSRQGKANYGYTF.

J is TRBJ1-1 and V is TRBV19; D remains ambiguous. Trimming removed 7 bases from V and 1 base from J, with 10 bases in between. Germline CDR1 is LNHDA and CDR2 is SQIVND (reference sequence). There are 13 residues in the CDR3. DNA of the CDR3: TGTGCCAGTACCGAGGAAGGGAACACTGAAGCTTTCTTT. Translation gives CASTEEGNTEAFF.

As DNA, the CDR3 is TGTGCCAGCTCCTCGCGCGAGCGGGGGGCCGGCTACGAGCAGTACTTC. It yields the protein CASSSRERGAGYEQYF. This sequence joins TRBV18 and TRBJ2-7; TRBD2 matches 9 bases. V lost 6 bases, J lost 3 bases, and 12 bases stayed unmatched. The CDR3 extends over 16 amino acids. Germline-derived CDR1 and CDR2 are KGHSH and LQKENI.

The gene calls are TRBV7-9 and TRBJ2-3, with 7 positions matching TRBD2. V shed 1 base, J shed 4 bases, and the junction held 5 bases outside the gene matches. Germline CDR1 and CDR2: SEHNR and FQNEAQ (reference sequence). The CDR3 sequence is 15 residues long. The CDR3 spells CASSLGAGAADTQYF. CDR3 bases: TGTGCCAGCAGCTTAGGGGCGGGAGCGGCAGATACGCAGTATTTT.

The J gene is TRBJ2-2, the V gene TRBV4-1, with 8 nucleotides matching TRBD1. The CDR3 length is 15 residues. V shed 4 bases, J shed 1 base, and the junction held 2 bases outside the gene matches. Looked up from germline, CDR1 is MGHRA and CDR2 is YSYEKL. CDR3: CASSLTGENTGELFF. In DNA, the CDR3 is TGCGCCAGCAGCCTGACAGGGGAGAACACCGGGGAGCTGTTTTTT.

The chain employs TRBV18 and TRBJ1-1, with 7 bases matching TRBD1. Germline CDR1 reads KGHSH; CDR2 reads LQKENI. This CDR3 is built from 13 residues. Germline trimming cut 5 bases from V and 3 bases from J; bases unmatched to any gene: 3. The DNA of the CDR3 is TGTGCCAGCTCAGCCGGGACAGACACTGAAGCTTTCTTT. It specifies CASSAGTDTEAFF.

CDR3: CSVKRGPNTGELFF. The CDR3 DNA follows: TGCAGCGTTAAGCGGGGACCGAACACCGGGGAGCTGTTTTTT. The rearrangement joins TRBV29-1 to TRBJ2-2; 7 bases align to TRBD2. Germline CDR1 is SQVTM and CDR2 is ANQGSEA. Trimming removed 5 bases from V and 0 bases from J; junction bases left unmatched: 3. CDR3 length equals 14 residues.

The CDR3 loop reads CASSNPGTSKGGKQYF. The CDR3 region has the DNA TGTGCCAGCAGCAACCCCGGGACTAGCAAGGGGGGGAAGCAGTACTTC. The chain recombines TRBV14 with TRBJ2-7; 9 bases align to TRBD2. The germline CDR1 and CDR2 sequences are SGHDN and FVKESK. The CDR3 is 16 amino acids. The ends lost 5 bases at V and 8 bases at J; junction bases unmatched: 16. The full variable domain, rest sourced from reference TRBV14 and TRBJ2-7, is EAGVTQFPSHSVIEKGQTVTLRCDPISGHDNLYWYRRVMGKEIKFLLHFVKESKQDESGMPNNRFLAERTGGTYSTLKVQPAELEDSGVYFCASSNPGTSKGGKQYFGPGTRLTVT.

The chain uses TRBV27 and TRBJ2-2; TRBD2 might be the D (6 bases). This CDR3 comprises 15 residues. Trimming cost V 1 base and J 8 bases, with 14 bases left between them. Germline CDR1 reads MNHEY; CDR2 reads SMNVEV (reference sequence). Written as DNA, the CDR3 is TGTGCCAGCAGTTTATTCCAATGGGGGGTAGGGGAGCTGTTTTTT. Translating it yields CASSLFQWGVGELFF.

CDR3 bases: TGTGCCAGCAGCCCGGGCTCCTGGGCGGGATATCGGCAAAACATTCAGTACTTC. Translation gives CASSPGSWAGYRQNIQYF. This chain links TRBV7-9 with TRBJ2-4, with D possibly TRBD2 on 6 matching bases. Trimming took 5 bases from V and 5 from J, leaving 25 bases between them. Germline CDR1 reads SEHNR; CDR2 reads FQNEAQ (reference sequence). The CDR3 spans 18 residues.

As DNA, the CDR3 is TGCGCCAGCAGCTTGACAGGGGAGTATGGCTACACCTTC. As protein: CASSLTGEYGYTF. The chain couples TRBV5-1 to TRBJ1-2; TRBD1 agrees at 7 bases. CDR1 is SGHRS, CDR2 YFSETQ, per germline. With 1 base clipped from V and 5 bases from J, the junction kept 2 bases outside the gene matches. The CDR3 is 13 residues long. Based on the CDR3 plus reference TRBV5-1 and TRBJ1-2, the full variable domain is KAGVTQTPRYLIKTRGQQVTLSCSPISGHRSVSWYQQTPGQGLQFLFEYFSETQRNKGNFPGRFSGRQFSNSRSEMNVSTLELGDSALYLCASSLTGEYGYTFGSGTRLTVV.

The CDR3, as DNA: TGTGCCAGCTCACCCCCGGGACTCGCCTACGAGCAGTACTTC. Translation: CASSPPGLAYEQYF. The gene calls are TRBV18 and TRBJ2-7; D is possibly TRBD2 (6 bases). The CDR3 sequence is 14 residues long. Trimming left V 3 bases short and J 2 bases short, with 11 bases between. Germline CDR1 reads KGHSH; CDR2 reads LQKENI.

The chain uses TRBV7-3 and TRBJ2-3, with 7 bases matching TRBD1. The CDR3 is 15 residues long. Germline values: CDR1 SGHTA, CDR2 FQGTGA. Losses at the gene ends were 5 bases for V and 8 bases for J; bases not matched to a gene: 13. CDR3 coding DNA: TGTGCCAGCAGCACAGAGACAGGGTATGCTGGTACGCAGTATTTT. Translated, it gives CASSTETGYAGTQYF.

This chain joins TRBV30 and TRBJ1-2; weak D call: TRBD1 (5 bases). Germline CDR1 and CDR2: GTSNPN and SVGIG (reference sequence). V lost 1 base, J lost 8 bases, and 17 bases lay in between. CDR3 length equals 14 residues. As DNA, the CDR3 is TGTGCCTGGAGTGAAGGGGCGCTGGGATGGGGCTACACCTTC. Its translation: CAWSEGALGWGYTF.

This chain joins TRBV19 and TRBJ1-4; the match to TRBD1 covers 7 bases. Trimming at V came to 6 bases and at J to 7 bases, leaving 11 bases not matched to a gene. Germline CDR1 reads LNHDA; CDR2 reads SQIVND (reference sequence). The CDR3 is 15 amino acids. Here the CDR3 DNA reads TGTGCCAGTAGCAACCTCGGGACAGTTGGTGAAAAACTGTTTTTT. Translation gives CASSNLGTVGEKLFF.

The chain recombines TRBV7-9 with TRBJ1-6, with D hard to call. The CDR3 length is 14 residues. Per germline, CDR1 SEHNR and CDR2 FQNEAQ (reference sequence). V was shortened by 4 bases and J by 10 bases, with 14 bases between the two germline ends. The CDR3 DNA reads TGTGCCAGCAGCTCGGGGAATGGATTGTCACCCCTCCACTTT. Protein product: CASSSGNGLSPLHF.

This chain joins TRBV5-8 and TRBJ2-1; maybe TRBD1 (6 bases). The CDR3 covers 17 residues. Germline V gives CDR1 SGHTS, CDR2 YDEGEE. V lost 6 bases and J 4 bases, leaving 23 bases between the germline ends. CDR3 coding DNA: TGTGCCAGCATACACAGGCTGAGCGACAGGTCGTACAATGAGCAGTTCTTC. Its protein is CASIHRLSDRSYNEQFF.

The CDR3 is CASTVSSTDTQYF. CDR3 bases: TGTGCCAGCACTGTCAGTAGCACAGATACGCAGTATTTT. The chain uses TRBV28 and TRBJ2-3, with D hard to call. CDR3 length: 13 residues. The V gene's germline CDR1 is MDHEN and CDR2 SYDVKM. V gave up 7 bases and J gave up 0 bases, with 8 bases separating them.

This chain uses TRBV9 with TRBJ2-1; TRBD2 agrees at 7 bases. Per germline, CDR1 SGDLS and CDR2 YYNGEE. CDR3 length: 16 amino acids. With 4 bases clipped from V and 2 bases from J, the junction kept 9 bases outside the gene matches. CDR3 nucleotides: TGTGCCAGCAGCAACCGCCTAGCGGCTGCCTACAATGAGCAGTTCTTC. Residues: CASSNRLAAAYNEQFF.

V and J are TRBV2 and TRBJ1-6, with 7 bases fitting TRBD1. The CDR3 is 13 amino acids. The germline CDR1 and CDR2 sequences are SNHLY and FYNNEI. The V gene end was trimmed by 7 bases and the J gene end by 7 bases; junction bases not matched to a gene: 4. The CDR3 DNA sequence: TGTGCCAGCATCTCGGACAGGAATTCACCCCTCCACTTT. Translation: CASISDRNSPLHF.

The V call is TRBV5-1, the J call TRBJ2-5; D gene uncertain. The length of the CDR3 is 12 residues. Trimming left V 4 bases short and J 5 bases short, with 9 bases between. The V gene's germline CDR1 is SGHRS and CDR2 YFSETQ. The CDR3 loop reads CASSPRKETQYF. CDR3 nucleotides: TGCGCCAGCAGCCCGCGGAAGGAGACCCAGTACTTC.

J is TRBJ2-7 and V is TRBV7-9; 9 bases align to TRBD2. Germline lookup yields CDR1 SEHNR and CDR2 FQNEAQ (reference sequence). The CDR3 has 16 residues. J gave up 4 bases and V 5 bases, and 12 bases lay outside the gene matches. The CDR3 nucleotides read TGTGCCAGCAGCGGGGGACTAGCCGGGAGGGATTACGAGCAGTACTTC. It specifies CASSGGLAGRDYEQYF.

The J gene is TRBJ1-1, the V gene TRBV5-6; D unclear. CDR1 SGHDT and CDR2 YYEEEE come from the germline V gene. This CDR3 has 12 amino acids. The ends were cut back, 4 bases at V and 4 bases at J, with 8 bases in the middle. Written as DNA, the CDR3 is TGTGCCAGCAGCCCTGGTAGCACTGAAGCTTTCTTT. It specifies CASSPGSTEAFF.

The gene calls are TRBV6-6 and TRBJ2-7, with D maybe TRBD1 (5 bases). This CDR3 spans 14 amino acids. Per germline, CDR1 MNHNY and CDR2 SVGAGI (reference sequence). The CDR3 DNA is TGTGCAGTGACCGCCCGCCTAGGGGCCTACGAGCAGTACTTC. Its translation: CAVTARLGAYEQYF.

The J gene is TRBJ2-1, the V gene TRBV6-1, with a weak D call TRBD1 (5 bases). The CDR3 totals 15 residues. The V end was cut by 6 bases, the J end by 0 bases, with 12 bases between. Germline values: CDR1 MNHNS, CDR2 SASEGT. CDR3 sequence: CASSPQASSYNEQFF. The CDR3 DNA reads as TGTGCCAGCAGCCCACAGGCCAGCTCCTACAATGAGCAGTTCTTC.